Listed below are T cell receptor beta chains from one sample, sequenced in a study of T cell responses to AZD1222 COVID-19 vaccine. TCRdb keeps only in-frame clones here, not all; method: immunoSEQ multiplex PCR. The table includes around 160,000 clones, 80% to 85% detected once. Sequenced here: peripheral blood, sampled on day 0 of MenACWY control vaccination. The receptors stem from an adult in good health. CDR3s include the opening cysteine and the closing phenylalanine or tryptophan. Each record gives: clone size, D gene, J gene, V gene, CDR3 DNA, CDR3 protein. A D gene is named only where the DNA matches it firmly. Not all rows give a size; the values are once, few, many and, for expanded clones, a class.

size: .; D: TRBD1; J: TRBJ1-4; V: TRBV2; DNA: TGTGCCAGCAGTCCACAGGGGGCGCGCGTTGGTAATGAAAAACTGTTTTTT; CDR3: CASSPQGARVGNEKLFF
size: .; D: .; J: TRBJ1-3; V: TRBV7-6; DNA: TGTGCCAGCGGACCTTCGGGGACTACAGGAAACACCATATATTTT; CDR3: CASGPSGTTGNTIYF
size: .; D: .; J: TRBJ1-2; V: TRBV6-5; DNA: TGTGCCAGCAGTTACCCGGACAGAGGGGGCTACACCTTC; CDR3: CASSYPDRGGYTF
size: .; D: .; J: TRBJ2-3; V: TRBV7-8; DNA: TGTGCCAGCAGCTTAAGACTAAGGGATACGCAGTATTTT; CDR3: CASSLRLRDTQYF
size: few; D: .; J: TRBJ2-2; V: TRBV5-1; DNA: TGCGCCAGCAGCTTGCGGCCAGCGAGGGGCGGGGAGCTGTTTTTT; CDR3: CASSLRPARGGELFF
size: .; D: TRBD1; J: TRBJ1-5; V: TRBV27; DNA: TGTGCCAGCAGTAGACAGGGAGGTCCAAGCAATCAGCCCCAGCATTTT; CDR3: CASSRQGGPSNQPQHF
size: .; D: TRBD1; J: TRBJ1-1; V: TRBV6-5; DNA: TGTGCCAGCAGTTACTCCAGGGGGCAAGCTTTCTTT; CDR3: CASSYSRGQAFF
size: .; D: TRBD1; J: TRBJ2-2; V: TRBV4-2; DNA: TGTGCCAGCAGCCCCGGACAGGGGCGCACCGGGGAGCTGTTTTTT; CDR3: CASSPGQGRTGELFF
size: .; D: TRBD1; J: TRBJ2-2; V: TRBV5-1; DNA: TGCGCCAGCAGCTTTTTGGGACAGGGGGCGGCCGGGGAGCTGTTTTTT; CDR3: CASSFLGQGAAGELFF
size: .; D: TRBD2; J: TRBJ2-3; V: TRBV5-1; DNA: TGCGCCAGCAGCACGGGAGGGACCCAGATCACAGATACGCAGTATTTT; CDR3: CASSTGGTQITDTQYF
size: .; D: .; J: TRBJ2-2; V: TRBV3-1/TRBV3-2; DNA: TGTGCCAGCCACCAGTGGGGGCAGGGGAACACCGGGGAGCTGTTTTTT; CDR3: CASHQWGQGNTGELFF